These 13 T cell receptor beta chains were all obtained from the same sample, sequenced in a study of cytomegalovirus exposure and HLA in healthy donors (dated by TCRdb to the late 2010s). Libraries were constructed by the immunoSEQ multiplex PCR assay. A mixture of 60 forward primers for TCR Vbeta segments and 13 reverse primers for TCR Jbeta segments was used in the multiplex PCR. In TCRdb, the immuneACCESS table is reduced to in-frame sequences with V and J assigned. These tables do not hold every clone; where another copy was compared, an unresolved V gene accounts for under half, and the others remain unexplained. This sample comprises about 130,000 clones, 79% of them detected only once. The ten largest account for 2% of the sample. Sequences were obtained from PBMCs. Receptors were obtained from a man younger than 30 in good health and CMV-seronegative.

The J gene is TRBJ2-1, the V gene TRBV30; weak D call: TRBD2 (6 bases). Trimming took 8 bases from V and 4 from J, leaving 15 bases between them. The CDR3 length is 13 residues. Germline V gene sequence: CDR1 GTSNPN, CDR2 SVGIG (reference sequence). The CDR3 DNA follows: TGTGCCACGGAGGGCGGAGTTTACAATGAGCAGTTCTTC. It specifies CATEGGVYNEQFF.

J is TRBJ2-3 and V is TRBV29-1; no firm D call. Germline CDR1 and CDR2: SQVTM and ANQGSEA. Deletions cut 6 bases from V and 4 bases from J, with 23 bases between. The CDR3 runs to 16 residues. DNA of the CDR3: TGCAGCGTCGAGAGGAATAATAGGCGGATGGCAGATACGCAGTATTTT. Translated: CSVERNNRRMADTQYF.

This chain joins TRBV13 and TRBJ2-1, with D tentatively TRBD1 (7 bases). Looked up from germline, CDR1 is PRHDT and CDR2 is FYEKMQ (reference sequence). Trimming took off 5 bases at V and 5 bases at J, with 19 bases between the two ends. The CDR3 covers 16 residues. In DNA form, the CDR3 reads TGTGCCAGCAGCCTTACAGGGGAGGTGATGAACAATGAGCAGTTCTTC. It yields the protein CASSLTGEVMNNEQFF.

This chain uses TRBV19 with TRBJ1-2; D is perhaps TRBD1 (6 bases). The germline V and J ends were trimmed by 8 bases and 3 bases, with 16 bases remaining between them. The CDR3 sequence is 14 residues long. In germline, CDR1 is LNHDA, CDR2 SQIVND (reference sequence). The CDR3 region is CASERGKGDYGYTF. The CDR3 region has the DNA TGTGCCAGTGAGAGGGGGAAGGGCGACTATGGCTACACCTTC.

On this clone itself: A junction end diverges from the germline sequence, so it may reflect a read error. The chain employs TRBV7-9 and TRBJ1-2, with D uncertain. The CDR3 is 16 residues long. Germline assignment: CDR1 SEHNR and CDR2 FQNEAQ (reference sequence). The CDR3, as DNA: TGTTCCAGCAGCTTAGTAGCCGGGTTGGCTAACTATGGCTACACCTTC. It yields the protein CSSSLVAGLANYGYTF. The full variable domain, in which reference TRBV7-9 and TRBJ1-2 provide the parts outside the CDR3, is DTGVSQNPRHKITKRGQNVTFRCDPISEHNRLYWYRQTLGQGPEFLTYFQNEAQLEKSRLLSDRFSAERPKGSFSTLEIQRTEQGDSAMYLCSSSLVAGLANYGYTFGSGTRLTVV.

The chain employs TRBV5-1 and TRBJ2-1; D not certain. The V and J ends lost 6 bases and 5 bases respectively, with 12 bases between them. CDR3 length equals 13 residues. The germline V gene encodes CDR1 SGHRS and CDR2 YFSETQ. As DNA, the CDR3 is TGCGCCAGCAATAGTGTAAAGAACAATGAGCAGTTCTTC. This encodes CASNSVKNNEQFF.

The chain links TRBV11-1 to TRBJ2-2; D gene ambiguous. V was trimmed by 3 bases and J by 3 bases, leaving 8 bases between them. Germline values: CDR1 SGHAT, CDR2 FQDESV (reference sequence). This CDR3 spans 14 amino acids. This CDR3 reads CASSFAAYTGELFF. The CDR3 DNA follows: TGTGCCAGCAGCTTCGCGGCTTACACCGGGGAGCTGTTTTTT.

CDR3 protein: CASSGGSSSYNEQFF. The CDR3 coding sequence is TGTGCCAGCAGCGGGGGGTCGAGCTCCTACAATGAGCAGTTCTTC. The chain employs TRBV7-6 and TRBJ2-1; possible D gene TRBD2, 6 bases. This CDR3 has 15 amino acids. The V and J ends lost 5 bases and 0 bases respectively, with 11 bases between them. CDR1 and CDR2 (germline): SGHVS, FNYEAQ.

This clone was detected once. The rearrangement links TRBV7-6 to TRBJ2-5; TRBD1 matches 8 bases. CDR1 and CDR2 from the germline V gene are SGHVS and FNYEAQ. V gave up 3 bases and J gave up 5 bases; unmatched junction bases: 11. The CDR3 has 16 amino acids. CDR3 region: CASSFYPGTGKETQYF. The CDR3 DNA reads TGTGCCAGCAGCTTTTACCCCGGGACAGGCAAGGAGACCCAGTACTTC. The variable domain in full, with the rest retrieved from reference TRBV7-6 and TRBJ2-5, is GAGVSQSPRYKVTKRGQDVALRCDPISGHVSLYWYRQALGQGPEFLTYFNYEAQQDKSGLPNDRFSAERPEGSISTLTIQRTEQRDSAMYRCASSFYPGTGKETQYFGPGTRLLVL.

V gene TRBV6-6 combines with J gene TRBJ2-2; D possibly corresponds to TRBD1 (6 bases). The CDR3 consists of 14 residues. Trimming took 5 bases from V and 2 from J, leaving 9 bases between them. Germline assignment: CDR1 MNHNY and CDR2 SVGAGI (reference sequence). CDR3 in amino acids: CASSPGANTGELFF. In DNA, the CDR3 is TGTGCCAGCAGTCCAGGGGCTAACACCGGGGAGCTGTTTTTT.

This chain connects TRBV30 to TRBJ1-3, with TRBD1 as a possible D gene (5 bases). Trimming shortened V by 3 bases and J by 3 bases, and 12 bases separated the two germline ends. The CDR3 length is 14 residues. Looked up from germline, CDR1 is GTSNPN and CDR2 is SVGIG (reference sequence). Here the CDR3 reads CAWSSGGGGNTIYF. The CDR3 DNA follows: TGTGCCTGGAGCTCGGGGGGAGGTGGAAACACCATATATTTT.

The rearrangement links TRBV20-1 to TRBJ2-7, with D possibly TRBD2 on 5 matching bases. CDR1 DFQATT and CDR2 SNEGSKA come from the germline V gene (reference sequence). This CDR3 region has 11 residues. The V end was cut by 3 bases, the J end by 4 bases, with 7 bases between. The CDR3 loop reads CSASTGYEQYV. The CDR3 DNA reads TGCAGTGCTAGCACGGGGTACGAGCAGTACGTC.

The rearrangement uses TRBV28 and TRBJ2-7; 9 bases are shared with TRBD2. V lost 4 bases to trimming and J lost 0 bases; unmatched junction nucleotides: 7. Germline-derived CDR1 and CDR2 are MDHEN and SYDVKM. The CDR3 covers 16 residues. The CDR3 nucleotides read TGTGCCAGCAGTTCCCTTAGCGGGAGCCTCTCCTACGAGCAGTACTTC. It codes for CASSSLSGSLSYEQYF.